This TCR beta chain was sequenced in a study of Tregs in tolerant kidney transplant recipients. Study-level results: Biological reproducibility was not directly addressed in this study.

A note on this clone: Its antigen remains unidentified.

TCRdb keeps only in-frame clones here, not all; method: immunoSEQ multiplex PCR. This sample yields about 59,000 clones, of which more than 70% are seen a single time; roughly 5% belongs to the top ten. V was shortened by 4 bases and J by 2 bases, with 11 bases between the two germline ends. The germline CDR1 and CDR2 sequences are GTSNPN and SVGIG (reference sequence). The CDR3 loop spans 13 amino acids. Unstimulated Tregs (CD4+CD25+CD127-) and CD4+CD25- non-Tregs were sorted from PBMCs. The V call is TRBV30, the J call TRBJ1-1, with D possibly TRBD1 on 6 matching bases. Sequenced input: CD4+ T cells from blood. This TCR derives from a human donor in good health. CDR3 protein: CAWTWTENTEAFF. The CDR3 DNA sequence: TGTGCCTGGACTTGGACAGAAAACACTGAAGCTTTCTTT.